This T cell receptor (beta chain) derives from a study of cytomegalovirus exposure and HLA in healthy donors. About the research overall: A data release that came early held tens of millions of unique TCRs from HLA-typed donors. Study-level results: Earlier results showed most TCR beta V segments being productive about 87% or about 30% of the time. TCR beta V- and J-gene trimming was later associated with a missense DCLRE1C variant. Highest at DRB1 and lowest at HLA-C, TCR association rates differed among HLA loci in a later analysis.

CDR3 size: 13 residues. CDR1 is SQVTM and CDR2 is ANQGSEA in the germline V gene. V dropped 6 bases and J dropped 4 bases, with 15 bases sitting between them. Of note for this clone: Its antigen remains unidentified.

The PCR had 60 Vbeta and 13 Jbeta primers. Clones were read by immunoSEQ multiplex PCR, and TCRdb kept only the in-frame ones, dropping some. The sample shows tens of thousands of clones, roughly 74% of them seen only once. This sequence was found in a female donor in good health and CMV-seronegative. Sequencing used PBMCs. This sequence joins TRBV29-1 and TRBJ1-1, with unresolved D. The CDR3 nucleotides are TGCAGCGTGGGCTCGGGAGAGGGCACTGAAGCTTTCTTT. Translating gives CSVGSGEGTEAFF.